The 21 T cell receptor beta chains below all came from one sample that was sequenced in a study of blood T cell repertoires in COVID-19. The repertoire was sequenced with immunoSEQ multiplex PCR; TCRdb's copy has only in-frame clones and lacks some. Altogether tens of thousands of clones are present, approximately 86% being singletons, with the ten largest covering about 7.2%. Sequencing used peripheral blood. Source of these receptors: a man aged 60 to 69 with acute or convalescent COVID-19.

The rearrangement uses TRBV20-1 and TRBJ1-2; D perhaps matches TRBD1 (5 bases). V was clipped by 3 bases and J by 8 bases, with 16 bases between them. The germline V gene has CDR1 DFQATT and CDR2 SNEGSKA (reference sequence). This CDR3 comprises 13 residues. CDR3 amino acids: CSASTRVSGGYTF. The DNA for the CDR3 is TGCAGTGCTAGTACCAGGGTCAGCGGGGGCTACACCTTC.

This chain uses TRBV7-2 with TRBJ1-2; D uncertain. The V gene's germline CDR1 is SGHTA and CDR2 FQGNSA. The CDR3 is 13 residues long. Deletions cut 4 bases from V and 0 bases from J, with 6 bases between. In DNA form, the CDR3 reads TGTGCCAGCAGCTCACAAGCTAACTATGGCTACACCTTC. Translation: CASSSQANYGYTF.

The chain recombines TRBV7-9 with TRBJ1-2; D may be TRBD1 (6 bases). This CDR3 comprises 17 residues. Looked up from germline, CDR1 is SEHNR and CDR2 is FQNEAQ (reference sequence). Trimming pared 2 bases from V and 6 bases from J, leaving 22 bases between. The CDR3 DNA reads as TGTGCCAGCAGCTTAATGCCGTTAGCAGGGGAGGGAGATGGCTACACCTTC. It translates to CASSLMPLAGEGDGYTF.

The chain links TRBV5-1 to TRBJ1-1; D is possibly TRBD1 (5 bases). The V end lost 2 bases, the J end lost 11 bases, and 10 bases lay between the germline ends. The CDR3 loop spans 11 amino acids. CDR1 is SGHRS and CDR2 is YFSETQ in the germline V gene. The DNA for the CDR3 is TGCGCCAGCAGCTTAGGACAAGAGGCTTTCTTT. Translating gives CASSLGQEAFF.

The rearrangement uses TRBV12-3 or TRBV12-4 and TRBJ2-3; a possible D gene is TRBD1 (6 bases). Trimming removed 2 bases at V and 10 bases at J, with 13 bases between. This CDR3 has 13 amino acids. Here the CDR3 DNA reads TGTGCCAGCAGTTTACAGGGGCCCGTTGCGCAGTATTTT. It encodes CASSLQGPVAQYF.

This chain joins TRBV9 and TRBJ2-3; 10 bases map to TRBD2. The CDR3 totals 15 residues. CDR1 is SGDLS, CDR2 YYNGEE, per germline. J was trimmed by 4 bases and V by 3 bases; bases with no gene match: 5. As DNA, the CDR3 is TGTGCCAGCAGCGAAAGCGGGAGGGGTGCAGATACGCAGTATTTT. This encodes CASSESGRGADTQYF.

The chain combines TRBV6-6 with TRBJ1-1; D unclear. Trimming removed 4 bases at V and 10 bases at J, with 13 bases between. From germline, CDR1 is MNHNY and CDR2 SVGAGI (reference sequence). This CDR3 has 12 amino acids. CDR3: CASSFARVGAFF. DNA of the CDR3: TGTGCCAGCAGTTTCGCTCGGGTAGGAGCTTTCTTT.

The table lists this clone with a few counts. The chain couples TRBV7-9 to TRBJ1-1, with a possible D match to TRBD1 (5 bases). The germline V gene encodes CDR1 SEHNR and CDR2 FQNEAQ (reference sequence). Trimming removed 6 bases at V and 4 bases at J, with 15 bases between. The CDR3 covers 14 residues. The CDR3 nucleotides read TGTGCCAGCAGGCAATGGGGCCAGGGCACTGAAGCTTTCTTT. Amino acids: CASRQWGQGTEAFF.

The chain is built from TRBV28 and TRBJ1-1, with TRBD1 identical over 10 bases. Germline V gene lookup returns CDR1 MDHEN and CDR2 SYDVKM. V shed 6 bases and J 4 bases; nucleotides not matched to a gene: 2. The length of the CDR3 is 13 residues. In DNA, the CDR3 is TGTGCCAGCAGCAGGACAGGGGGCACTGAAGCTTTCTTT. This gives the protein CASSRTGGTEAFF.

The chain couples TRBV10-3 to TRBJ2-5; TRBD2 matches 8 bases. Germline values: CDR1 ENHRY, CDR2 SYGVKD. V was pared by 2 bases and J by 7 bases, with 3 bases of the junction left unmatched. This CDR3 is 13 amino acids long. CDR3 sequence (DNA): TGTGCCATCAGTGAGAAGAGCGGGGGGACCCAGTACTTC. It codes for CAISEKSGGTQYF.

The chain recombines TRBV2 with TRBJ2-1, with a tentative D call TRBD2 (5 bases). Germline CDR1 is SNHLY and CDR2 is FYNNEI. V lost 7 bases and J lost 3, with 13 bases in between. The CDR3 extends over 14 amino acids. The CDR3: CASTGGSIYNEQFF. The CDR3 nucleotides are TGTGCCAGCACTGGCGGGTCGATCTACAATGAGCAGTTCTTC.

The chain joins TRBV28 to TRBJ1-2; TRBD1 is a possible D gene (6 bases). The V gene's germline CDR1 is MDHEN and CDR2 SYDVKM. There are 14 residues in the CDR3. The V end was cut by 2 bases, the J end by 5 bases, with 12 bases between. The CDR3 DNA reads TGTGCCAGCAGTTTAAATCACAGGGTTTATGGCTACACCTTC. Translation: CASSLNHRVYGYTF.

The chain is built from TRBV18 and TRBJ1-4, with TRBD1 as a possible D gene (5 bases). Germline lookup yields CDR1 KGHSH and CDR2 LQKENI. This CDR3 contains 15 residues. V lost 3 bases to trimming and J lost 2 bases, with 10 bases between them. The CDR3 DNA reads TGTGCCAGCTCACCCAAGGAGGGGACTAATGAAAAACTGTTTTTT. Protein product: CASSPKEGTNEKLFF.

The chain carries TRBV5-4 and TRBJ1-4; D gene uncertain. V lost 0 bases and J 5 bases, leaving 5 bases between the germline ends. This CDR3 contains 13 residues. Germline V lookup: CDR1 SGHNT, CDR2 YYREEE (reference sequence). The CDR3, as DNA: TGTGCCAGCAGCTTGGAGCCAAATGAAAAACTGTTTTTT. The encoded protein is CASSLEPNEKLFF.

The V gene is TRBV5-1, the J gene TRBJ2-3; 8 nucleotides agree with TRBD2. V lost 4 bases, J lost 5 bases, and 9 bases stayed unmatched. CDR1 is SGHRS, CDR2 YFSETQ, per germline. The CDR3 is 15 residues long. The DNA of the CDR3 is TGCGCCAGCAGCGTGGGGACTAGGGGTCGAGATACGCAGTATTTT. Its protein product is CASSVGTRGRDTQYF.

In this sample, this clone turned up once. The chain combines TRBV11-3 with TRBJ2-2; no clear D. V gave up 2 bases and J gave up 5 bases, with 6 bases separating them. The V gene's germline CDR1 is SGHNT and CDR2 YENEEA. This CDR3 has 13 residues. The CDR3 loop reads CASSLILTGELFF. As DNA, the CDR3 is TGTGCCAGCAGCTTAATTTTAACCGGGGAGCTGTTTTTT.

The gene calls are TRBV28 and TRBJ1-2; D ambiguous. The CDR3 consists of 14 residues. In germline, CDR1 is MDHEN, CDR2 SYDVKM. Trimming pared 2 bases from V and 6 bases from J, leaving 13 bases between. CDR3: CASSLELRRHGYTF. The CDR3 nucleotides are TGTGCCAGCAGTTTAGAACTGCGGCGTCATGGCTACACCTTC.

The chain combines TRBV10-3 with TRBJ1-2; D is unclear. The ends were cut back, 0 bases at V and 5 bases at J, with 10 bases in the middle. Looked up from germline, CDR1 is ENHRY and CDR2 is SYGVKD. CDR3 length: 14 residues. For the CDR3, the DNA is TGTGCCATCAGTGAGTCACGGACTGGTTATGGCTACACCTTC. Protein product: CAISESRTGYGYTF.

The V call is TRBV11-2, the J call TRBJ1-1; 7 bases fit TRBD1. Germline V CDR1 and CDR2: SGHAT, FQNNGV. The V gene end was trimmed by 5 bases and the J gene end by 6 bases; junction bases not matched to a gene: 3. This CDR3 region has 12 residues. CDR3 sequence: CASSARGAEAFF. The CDR3 region has the DNA TGTGCCAGCAGCGCCAGGGGGGCTGAAGCTTTCTTT.

Only a few counts were recorded for this clone. CDR3 coding DNA: TGTGCCTGGATTGGGACAGGGGATTCACCCCTCCACTTT. Translation gives CAWIGTGDSPLHF. The genes are TRBV30 and TRBJ1-6, with 10 bases matching TRBD1. This CDR3 comprises 13 residues. Trimming removed 4 bases from V and 8 bases from J; junction bases left unmatched: 2. Per germline, CDR1 GTSNPN and CDR2 SVGIG (reference sequence).

The chain recombines TRBV7-2 with TRBJ1-6, with D possibly being TRBD1 (5 bases). Germline V CDR1 and CDR2: SGHTA, FQGNSA. V dropped 5 bases and J dropped 10 bases, with 18 bases sitting between them. The CDR3 is 15 amino acids. The CDR3 nucleotides are TGTGCCAGCAGCCCAGGTGGGGGGATAGGGTCACCCCTCCACTTT. This encodes CASSPGGGIGSPLHF.